This T cell receptor (beta chain) was recorded in a study of cytomegalovirus exposure and HLA in healthy donors (dated by TCRdb to about 2017). About the full investigation: According to an earlier analysis of 587 of the donors, roughly 180 million T cells yielded 120 million or so unique TCR beta sequences and more than 250 Gb of sequence data. Among roughly 400 genotyped donors of the cohort, an average of around 220,000 unique TCR beta nucleotide sequences was sequenced per donor, of which 15% to 20% were non-productive. High-throughput TCR immunosequencing, statistical association of individual TCRs with disease status, and machine learning were combined to predict cytomegalovirus infection status. A later genetic analysis used genome-wide SNP genotypes for 398 of the 666 donors, treating that subset as a discovery cohort. Every repertoire in the discovery cohort had been generated on one and the same sequencing platform. Class I and class II HLA loci were covered by the typing at four-digit resolution. The T cell repertoires of 550 to 850 subjects were profiled by immunosequencing and related to cytomegalovirus serostatus. Because of strong linkage in the cohort, roughly 5 DR-DQ haplotypes were treated as single units for association and clustering. The number of typed donors differed by locus: about 629-640 for A, B, C, DRB1 and DQB1; some 500 for DQA1; roughly 600 for DPA1; and roughly 490 for DPB1. The study aimed to test whether cataloging public T cell receptors could reveal signatures of past pathogen exposure. In the later analysis, no new phenotypic data were used to find candidate immune exposures; instead, reliance was placed on TCR beta sequences and their occurrence across donors. The genetic ancestry cluster associated with self-reported Caucasian donors included around four fifths of the approximately 400 genotyped donors. To study patterns of TCR occurrence, a later analysis re-analyzed previously published TCR beta repertoires from around 660 donors and added high-resolution HLA genotyping. An earlier analysis of around 580 of the donors used high-throughput TCR beta sequencing to judge whether each TCR beta V gene segment behaved as functional or pseudogenic. Around 320 gigabases of sequencing data and tens of millions of unique TCR sequences were included in an early release covering several hundred HLA-typed donors. Besides the first cohort of 666 subjects, a separate validation cohort made up of 120 different subjects was used. Donor age, sex, ethnicity and CMV serostatus were compiled alongside the repertoire data. Study-wide conclusions, independent of this receptor: In a later analysis, some 18,000 TCR beta sequences were associated with specific HLA alleles at a false discovery rate of 0.05. In an earlier analysis of approximately 600 of the donors, most TCR beta V segments were observed in productive rearrangements about 87% or about 30% of the time, broadly matching IMGT annotations. A later genetic analysis associated a missense DCLRE1C variant with V-gene and J-gene trimming of TCR beta chains, and an independent cohort replicated the association. The only immune exposure information available for the cohort was CMV serostatus. The earlier analysis of about 600 of the donors excluded about 16 rarely observed V segments, including chromosome 9 orphons, because counts were too low. Only TCR beta chains were sequenced in this cohort, and the absence of alpha or paired-chain data limited detectable features. Correlated functional status among segregating V segments might be attributable to linkage disequilibrium, but an unknown experimental factor could not be ruled out. Because HLA typing was missing for some donors at each locus, association tests included only the typed subset. Cytomegalovirus status was reported to be diagnosed by the classifier with high specificity and sensitivity in both the original and validation cohorts. According to a later analysis, TCR association rates differed among HLA loci, with DRB1 alleles showing the most associated TCRs and HLA-C alleles showing the fewest. While some public TCRs were present in many individuals, most TCR sequences turned up only very rarely across donors. Assigning TCR associations to individual alleles was difficult when HLA alleles, especially DR and DQ, strongly co-occurred. A further reported finding was that TCR beta sequences accurately predicted the HLA-A and HLA-B alleles for most subjects in the first cohort. A later analysis found that most CMV-associated TCR beta chains appeared HLA-restricted, with HLA associations seemingly driven largely by CMV exposure. The study gave a list of 150 to 200 TCR beta chains associated with cytomegalovirus. According to a later analysis, parvovirus B19, influenza, CMV and Epstein-Barr virus appeared linked to several top co-occurrence clusters. Presence/absence analyses assumed roughly uniform sequencing depth across donors, an assumption that may not hold. According to a later genetic analysis, donors in an Asian-associated ancestry cluster had fewer N-insertions in productive TCRs than the approximately 630-donor mean. According to the authors, the approach could potentially be generalized to other disease states and immunological phenotypes. A group of highly shared sequence variants was considered likely to be a technical artifact of the sequencing pipeline. In a later analysis, HLA-associated TCR beta chains showed more clonal expansion and lower generation probabilities than non-associated chains that were equally common. In vitro tests confirmed that three of the cytomegalovirus-associated TCR beta chains recognize cytomegalovirus antigens.

The method was the immunoSEQ multiplex PCR assay. For the multiplex PCR, a mixture combining 60 forward primers for TCR Vbeta segments and 13 reverse primers for TCR Jbeta segments was used. The CDR3 region of rearranged TCR beta genes was amplified from genomic DNA with a multiplex PCR assay. The amplified TCR beta libraries were sequenced on the Illumina HiSeq System as 87-base-pair reads. Concerning the study's data processing: Across the 600 to 700 repertoires, a later analysis counted 60 million to 90 million unique TCR beta chains, roughly 11 million of which were shared by at least two donors. Raw reads were error-corrected and collapsed into unique sequences by a nearest-neighbor algorithm in which closely related sequences were merged to remove PCR and sequencing errors. To assign V, D and J gene segments, CDR3 sequences were aligned to IMGT reference sequences. Each retained sequence needed at least a six-nucleotide match to both a V gene segment and a J gene segment. A rearrangement was called productive if the CDR3 had no stop codons and remained in frame with V and J, and every other rearrangement was called non-productive. Following IMGT convention, CDR3 was defined as the stretch from the second conserved V-encoded cysteine up to the conserved J-encoded phenylalanine. In an earlier analysis of 500 to 650 of the donors, sequences lacking an unambiguous match to a single V gene segment were excluded. An earlier analysis of several hundred of the donors called V segments functional above 56.7% productive rearrangements and segregating when the between-donor standard deviation exceeded 5%. To diagnose cytomegalovirus status from the catalog of TCR beta chain sequences, a statistical classification framework was built. In a later analysis, V and J genes were assigned by comparing TCR nucleotide sequences against IMGT/GENE-DB human TR gene sequences. In a later analysis, CDR3 sequences and most-parsimonious VDJ recombination scenarios were assigned using the TCRdist pipeline. In a later analysis, every TCR beta chain was defined by the combination of its CDR3 amino acid sequence and its V-gene family, and reads without a unique V-gene family were dropped. In a later analysis, around 650 highly shared, low-generation-probability nucleotide sequences were removed to address suspected cross-contamination and a sequencing artifact. In a later analysis, a clonal expansion index for each public chain was calculated from normalized within-repertoire ranks of inferred template counts. In a later analysis, generation probabilities were computed using a VDJ recombination model fitted to out-of-frame rearrangements, and the results were checked against IGoR. A later analysis scored TCR-TCR, TCR-HLA and TCR-CMV co-occurrence with hypergeometric tests, applying a repertoire-size bias correction to TCR pairs. A later analysis estimated false discovery rates by permuting HLA or CMV assignments 20 times. In a later analysis, co-occurring TCRs were grouped using DBSCAN, with TCRdist sequence similarity added in when clustering inside HLA-allele-positive subsets. Co-occurrence clustering excluded repertoires with fewer than 30,000 or more than 120,000 public chains, plus five with anomalous nucleotide sharing. TCRdb holds this immuneACCESS table with in-frame rearrangements only. Some clones are missing; in checked studies, unresolved V genes explain under half, and the rest has no known cause. The D gene and trimming were derived from the DNA, and the V and J assignments and clone size from that table. The sample table records 130,000 or so clones; 75% to 80% of these occur just once. The top ten hold 0.75% to 0.95% of the sample.

There are many counts of this clone. It has no known antigen specificity. No base quality values were provided; no much bigger clone lies one nucleotide off. Within the sample, other DNA sequences also encode this same CDR3. The cohort consisted of 666 healthy bone marrow donors. At the time of sampling, all cohort members were nominally healthy, though unrecorded immune exposures were likely present. The donor was CMV seronegative and belonged to the group of 350 to 400 seronegative cohort members. Every donor gave a peripheral blood sample, and the peripheral blood mononuclear cells from that sample were used for TCR beta sequencing. Genomic DNA was extracted from the blood cell samples with the Qiagen DNeasy Blood Extraction Kit. The TCR comes from a woman aged 55-75 years in good health and CMV-seronegative. Material: PBMCs.

The CDR3 in this case is CASSLTAGGGYEQYF. At the DNA level, the sequence is TGCGCCAGCAGCCTCACTGCGGGGGGCGGCTACGAGCAGTACTTC. The chain is made from TRBV5-1 and TRBJ2-7; 8 bases in between match TRBD2. Relative to germline, V is missing 4 bases and J is missing 3 bases, with 9 bases of the junction outside any gene match. The CDR3 spans 15 residues, from the cysteine through the phenylalanine. Of the read, only the CDR3 DNA is kept; its 45 bases are in frame from base 1. As encoded in the germline V gene, CDR1 is SGHRS while CDR2 is YFSETQ.